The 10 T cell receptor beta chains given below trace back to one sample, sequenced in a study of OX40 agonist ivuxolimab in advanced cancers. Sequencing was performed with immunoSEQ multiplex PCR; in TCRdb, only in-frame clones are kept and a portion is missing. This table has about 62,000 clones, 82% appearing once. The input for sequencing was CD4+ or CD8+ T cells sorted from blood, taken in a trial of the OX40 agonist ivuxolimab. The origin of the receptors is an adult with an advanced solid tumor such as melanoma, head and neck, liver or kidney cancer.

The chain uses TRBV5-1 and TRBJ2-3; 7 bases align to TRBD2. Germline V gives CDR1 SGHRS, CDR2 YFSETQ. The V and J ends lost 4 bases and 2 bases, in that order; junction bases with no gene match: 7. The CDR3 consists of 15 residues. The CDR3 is CASSPSAGPTDTQYF. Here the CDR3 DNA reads TGCGCCAGCAGCCCATCAGCGGGACCCACAGATACGCAGTATTTT.

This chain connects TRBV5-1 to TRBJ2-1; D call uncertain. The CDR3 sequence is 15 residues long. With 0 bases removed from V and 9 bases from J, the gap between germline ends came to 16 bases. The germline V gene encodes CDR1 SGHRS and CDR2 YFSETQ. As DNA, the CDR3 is TGCGCCAGCAGCTTGGGCACTCATCCGGTCGGTGAGCAGTTCTTC. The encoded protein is CASSLGTHPVGEQFF. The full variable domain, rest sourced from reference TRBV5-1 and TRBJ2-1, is KAGVTQTPRYLIKTRGQQVTLSCSPISGHRSVSWYQQTPGQGLQFLFEYFSETQRNKGNFPGRFSGRQFSNSRSEMNVSTLELGDSALYLCASSLGTHPVGEQFFGPGTRLTVL.

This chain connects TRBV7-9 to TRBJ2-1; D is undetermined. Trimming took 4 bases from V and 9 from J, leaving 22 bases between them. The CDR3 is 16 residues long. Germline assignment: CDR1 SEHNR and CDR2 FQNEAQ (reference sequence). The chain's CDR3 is CASSSPGWGHSGEQFF. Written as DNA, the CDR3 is TGTGCCAGCAGCTCCCCAGGTTGGGGTCACAGTGGTGAGCAGTTCTTC.

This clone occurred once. CDR3 protein: CASSLQGTDEQFF. The CDR3 DNA sequence: TGTGCCAGCAGCTTGCAGGGCACCGATGAGCAGTTCTTC. The chain carries TRBV5-4 and TRBJ2-1, with D possibly being TRBD1 (5 bases). V was pared by 1 base and J by 8 bases, with 10 bases between. This CDR3 contains 13 residues. Germline loops: CDR1 SGHNT, CDR2 YYREEE (reference sequence).

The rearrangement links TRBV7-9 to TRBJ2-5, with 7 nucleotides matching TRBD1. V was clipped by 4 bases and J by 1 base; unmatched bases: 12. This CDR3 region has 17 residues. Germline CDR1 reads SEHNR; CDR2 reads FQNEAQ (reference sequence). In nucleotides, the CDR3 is TGTGCCAGCAGCTCCCCCTTATTCGGGACAGCCCAAGAGACCCAGTACTTC. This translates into CASSSPLFGTAQETQYF.

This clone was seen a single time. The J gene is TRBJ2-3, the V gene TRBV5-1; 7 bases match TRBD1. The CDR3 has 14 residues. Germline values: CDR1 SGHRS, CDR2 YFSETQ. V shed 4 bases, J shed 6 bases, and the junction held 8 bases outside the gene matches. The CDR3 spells CASSQGQSADTQYF. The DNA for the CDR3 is TGCGCCAGCAGCCAGGGACAGTCTGCTGATACGCAGTATTTT.

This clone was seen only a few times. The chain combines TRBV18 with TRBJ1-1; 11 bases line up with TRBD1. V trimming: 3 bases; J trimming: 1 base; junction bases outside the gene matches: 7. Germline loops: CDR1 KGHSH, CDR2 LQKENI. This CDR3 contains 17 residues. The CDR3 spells CASSPAGQGDRNTEAFF. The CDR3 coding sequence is TGTGCCAGCTCACCGGCGGGACAGGGGGATCGGAACACTGAAGCTTTCTTT.

The CDR3 reads CASSPAGGGPGIYSNQPQHF. In DNA, the CDR3 is TGTGCCAGCTCACCTGCCGGGGGAGGCCCGGGGATTTATAGCAATCAGCCCCAGCATTTT. The V call is TRBV18, the J call TRBJ1-5; possibly TRBD1 for D (5 bases). From germline, CDR1 is KGHSH and CDR2 LQKENI. The CDR3 contains 20 residues. The V and J ends lost 3 bases and 0 bases respectively, with 24 bases between them.

CDR3 sequence: CASSVTTEAFF. For the CDR3, the DNA is TGTGCCAGCAGCGTTACAACTGAAGCTTTCTTT. The chain joins TRBV11-2 to TRBJ1-1; unclear D gene. The V and J ends lost 5 bases and 5 bases respectively, with 6 bases between them. In germline, CDR1 is SGHAT, CDR2 FQNNGV. The CDR3 covers 11 residues.

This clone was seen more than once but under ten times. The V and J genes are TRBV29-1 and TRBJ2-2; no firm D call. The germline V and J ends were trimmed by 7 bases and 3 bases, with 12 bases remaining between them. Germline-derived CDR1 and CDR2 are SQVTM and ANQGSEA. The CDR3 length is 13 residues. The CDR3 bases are TGCAGCGGTGGTGGTTGGGACACCGGGGAGCTGTTTTTT. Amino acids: CSGGGWDTGELFF.